This TCR beta chain was sequenced for a study of T cell clones after liver transplantation. Background on the study: Third-party-reactive TCRbeta sequences from pre-transplant mixed lymphocyte reactions served as antigen-independent comparators. Blood was drawn pre-transplant, before withdrawal, and after full or failed withdrawal.

J gave up 4 bases and V 4 bases, and 6 bases lay outside the gene matches. This CDR3 comprises 15 residues. The germline gives CDR1 SGHAT, CDR2 FQNNGV. Thawed unstimulated PBMCs were FACS-sorted by CD3, CD4 and CD8 into two populations. General study results and limits: A larger donor-reactive than third-party decline suggested partial antigen-specific deletion.

Concerning this clone itself: Antigen unknown.

Sequencing was performed with immunoSEQ multiplex PCR; in TCRdb, only in-frame clones are kept and a portion is missing. The table has some 80,000 clones, about 85% seen once; the top ten hold 2.1%. Source: CD4+ T cells from blood, taken less than 50 months after liver transplant. The origin of this receptor is a human patient who received a liver transplant. These T cells may partly come from the graft donor. The chain couples TRBV11-2 to TRBJ2-1; 8 bases align to TRBD1. The CDR3 reads CASSSRQGSYNEQFF. CDR3 DNA sequence: TGTGCCAGCAGCTCCAGACAGGGGAGTTACAATGAGCAGTTCTTC.